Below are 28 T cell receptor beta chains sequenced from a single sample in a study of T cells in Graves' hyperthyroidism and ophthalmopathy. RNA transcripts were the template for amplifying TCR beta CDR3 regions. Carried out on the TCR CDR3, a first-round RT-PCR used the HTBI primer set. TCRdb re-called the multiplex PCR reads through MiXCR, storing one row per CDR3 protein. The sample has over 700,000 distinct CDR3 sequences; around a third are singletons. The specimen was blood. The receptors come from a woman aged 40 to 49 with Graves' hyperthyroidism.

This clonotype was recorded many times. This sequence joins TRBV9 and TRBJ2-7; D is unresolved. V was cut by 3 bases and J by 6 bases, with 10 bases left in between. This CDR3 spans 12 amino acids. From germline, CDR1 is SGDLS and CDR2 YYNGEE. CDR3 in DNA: TGTGCCAGCAGCGCCCCTTTTTCCGAGCAGTACTTC. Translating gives CASSAPFSEQYF.

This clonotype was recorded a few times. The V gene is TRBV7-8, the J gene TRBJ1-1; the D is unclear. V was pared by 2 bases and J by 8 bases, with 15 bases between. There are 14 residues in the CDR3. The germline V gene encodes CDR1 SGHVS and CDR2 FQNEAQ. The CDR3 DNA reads TGTGCCAGCAGCTTACTCATGCGATTCGCCGAAGCTTTCTTT. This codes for CASSLLMRFAEAFF.

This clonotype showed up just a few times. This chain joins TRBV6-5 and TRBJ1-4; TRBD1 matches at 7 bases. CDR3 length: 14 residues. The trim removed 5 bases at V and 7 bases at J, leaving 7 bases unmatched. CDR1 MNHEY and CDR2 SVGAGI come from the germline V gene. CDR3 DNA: TGTGCCAGCAGTCCCAGGGGGTTGGCTGAAAAACTGTTTTTT. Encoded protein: CASSPRGLAEKLFF.

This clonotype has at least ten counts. CDR3 DNA sequence: TGTGCCAGCAGCGGGAGGTTAGATCAGCCCCAGCATTTT. Residues: CASSGRLDQPQHF. This rearrangement joins TRBV11-2 to TRBJ1-5; D remains ambiguous. The germline V gene encodes CDR1 SGHAT and CDR2 FQNNGV. The CDR3 is 13 amino acids. With 5 bases removed from V and 5 bases from J, the gap between germline ends came to 10 bases. Full variable domain (missing parts from reference TRBV11-2 and TRBJ1-5): EAGVAQSPRYKIIEKRQSVAFWCNPISGHATLYWYQQILGQGPKLLIQFQNNGVVDDSQLPKDRFSAERLKGVDSTLKIQPAKLEDSAVYLCASSGRLDQPQHFGDGTRLSIL.

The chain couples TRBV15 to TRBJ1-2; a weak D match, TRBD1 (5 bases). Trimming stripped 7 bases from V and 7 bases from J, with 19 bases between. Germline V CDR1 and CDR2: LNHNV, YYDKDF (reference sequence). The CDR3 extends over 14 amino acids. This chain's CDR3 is CATTSRRGYGGYTF. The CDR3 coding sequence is TGTGCCACCACCTCCAGGAGGGGCTACGGTGGCTACACCTTC.

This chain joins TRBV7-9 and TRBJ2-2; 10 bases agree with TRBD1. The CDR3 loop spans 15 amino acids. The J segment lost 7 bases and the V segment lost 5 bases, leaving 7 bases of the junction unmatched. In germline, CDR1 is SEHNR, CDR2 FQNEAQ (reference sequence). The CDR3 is CASSPRQGANGELFF. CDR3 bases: TGTGCCAGCAGCCCCCGACAGGGGGCGAACGGGGAGCTGTTTTTT. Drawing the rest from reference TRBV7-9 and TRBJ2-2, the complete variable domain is DTGVSQNPRHKITKRGQNVTFRCDPISEHNRLYWYRQTLGQGPEFLTYFQNEAQLEKSRLLSDRFSAERPKGSFSTLEIQRTEQGDSAMYLCASSPRQGANGELFFGEGSRLTVL.

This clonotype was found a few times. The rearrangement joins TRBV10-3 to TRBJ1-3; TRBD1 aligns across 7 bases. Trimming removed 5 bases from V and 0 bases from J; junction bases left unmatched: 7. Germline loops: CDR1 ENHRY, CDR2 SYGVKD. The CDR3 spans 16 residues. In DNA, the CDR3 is TGTGCCATCAGTCTTAACAGGGGTAACTCTGGAAACACCATATATTTT. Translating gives CAISLNRGNSGNTIYF.

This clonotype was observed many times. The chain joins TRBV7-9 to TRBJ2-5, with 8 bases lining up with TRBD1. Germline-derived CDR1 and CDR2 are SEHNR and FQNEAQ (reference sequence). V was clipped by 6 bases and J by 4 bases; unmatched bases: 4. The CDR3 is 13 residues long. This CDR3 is CASRLTGGETQYF. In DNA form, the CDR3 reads TGTGCCAGCAGACTCACAGGGGGAGAGACCCAGTACTTC.

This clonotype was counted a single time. CDR3 sequence reads: CASSAGEWNGYTF. The CDR3 region has the DNA TGTGCCAGCAGTGCGGGGGAATGGAATGGCTACACCTTC. This chain links TRBV12-3 or TRBV12-4 with TRBJ1-2, with a tentative D call TRBD1 (5 bases). The CDR3 sequence is 13 residues long. V was pared by 5 bases and J by 6 bases, with 13 bases between.

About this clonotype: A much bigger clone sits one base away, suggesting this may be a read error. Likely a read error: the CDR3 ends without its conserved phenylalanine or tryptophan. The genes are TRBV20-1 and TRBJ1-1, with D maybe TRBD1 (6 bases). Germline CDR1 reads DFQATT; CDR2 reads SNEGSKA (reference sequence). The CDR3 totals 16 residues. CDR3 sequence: CIAIGGLGWMNTEAFL. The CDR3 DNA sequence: TGCATTGCCATAGGGGGGTTAGGTTGGATGAACACTGAAGCTTTCCTT.

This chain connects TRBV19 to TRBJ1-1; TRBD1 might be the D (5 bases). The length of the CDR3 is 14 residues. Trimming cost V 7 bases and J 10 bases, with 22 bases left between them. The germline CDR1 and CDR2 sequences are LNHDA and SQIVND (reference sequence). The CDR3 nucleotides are TGTGCCAGTACCACCTCCCGGGGCCTACTCCCAGCTTTCTTT. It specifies CASTTSRGLLPAFF.

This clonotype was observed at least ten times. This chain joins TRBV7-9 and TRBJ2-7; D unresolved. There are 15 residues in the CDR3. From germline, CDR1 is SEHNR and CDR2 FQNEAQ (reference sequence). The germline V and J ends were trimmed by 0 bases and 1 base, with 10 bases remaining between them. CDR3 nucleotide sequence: TGTGCCAGCAGCTTAGCAGCGACACCTTCCTACGAGCAGTACTTC. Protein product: CASSLAATPSYEQYF.

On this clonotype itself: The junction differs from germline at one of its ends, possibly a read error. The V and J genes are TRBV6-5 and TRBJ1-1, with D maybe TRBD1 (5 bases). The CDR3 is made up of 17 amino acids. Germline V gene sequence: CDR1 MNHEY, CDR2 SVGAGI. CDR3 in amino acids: CASSPIKDGAMNTEASF. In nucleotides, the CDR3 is TGTGCCAGCAGTCCTATCAAGGACGGGGCCATGAACACTGAAGCTTCCTTT.

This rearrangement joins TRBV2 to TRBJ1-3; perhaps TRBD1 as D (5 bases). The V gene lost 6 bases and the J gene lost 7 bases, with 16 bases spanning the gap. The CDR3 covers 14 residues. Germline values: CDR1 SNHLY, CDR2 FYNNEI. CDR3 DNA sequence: TGTGCCAGCAGCCCGGCCATGGGGGTTAACACCATATATTTT. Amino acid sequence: CASSPAMGVNTIYF.

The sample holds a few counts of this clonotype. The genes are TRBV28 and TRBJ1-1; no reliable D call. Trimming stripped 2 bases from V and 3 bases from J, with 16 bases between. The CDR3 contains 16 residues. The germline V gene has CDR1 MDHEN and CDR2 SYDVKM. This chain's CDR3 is CASSLEPPLSDTEAFF. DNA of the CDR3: TGTGCCAGCAGTTTAGAGCCACCCCTCTCGGACACTGAAGCTTTCTTT. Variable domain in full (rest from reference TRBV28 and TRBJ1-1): DVKVTQSSRYLVKRTGEKVFLECVQDMDHENMFWYRQDPGLGLRLIYFSYDVKMKEKGDIPEGYSVSREKKERFSLILESASTNQTSMYLCASSLEPPLSDTEAFFGQGTRLTVV.

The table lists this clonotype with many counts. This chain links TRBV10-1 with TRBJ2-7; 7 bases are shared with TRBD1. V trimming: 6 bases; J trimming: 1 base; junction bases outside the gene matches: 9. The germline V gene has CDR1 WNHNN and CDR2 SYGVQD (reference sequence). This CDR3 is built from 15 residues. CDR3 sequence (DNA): TGCGCCAGCAGCGCCGGGACAGACGGTTCCTACGAGCAGTACTTC. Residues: CASSAGTDGSYEQYF.

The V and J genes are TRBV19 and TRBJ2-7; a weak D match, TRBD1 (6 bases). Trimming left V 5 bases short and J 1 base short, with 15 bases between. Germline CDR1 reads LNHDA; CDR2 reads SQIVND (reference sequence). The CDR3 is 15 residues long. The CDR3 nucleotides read TGTGCCAGTAGTTACCAACCACAGGGATCCTACGAGCAGTACTTC. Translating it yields CASSYQPQGSYEQYF. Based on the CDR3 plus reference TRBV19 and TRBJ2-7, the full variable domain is DGGITQSPKYLFRKEGQNVTLSCEQNLNHDAMYWYRQDPGQGLRLIYYSQIVNDFQKGDIAEGYSVSREKKESFPLTVTSAQKNPTAFYLCASSYQPQGSYEQYFGPGTRLTVT.

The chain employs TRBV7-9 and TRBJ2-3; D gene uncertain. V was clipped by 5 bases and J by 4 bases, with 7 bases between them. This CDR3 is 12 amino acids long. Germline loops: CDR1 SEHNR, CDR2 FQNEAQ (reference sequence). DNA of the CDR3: TGTGCCAGCAGCCGTGGTGCAGATACGCAGTATTTT. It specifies CASSRGADTQYF.

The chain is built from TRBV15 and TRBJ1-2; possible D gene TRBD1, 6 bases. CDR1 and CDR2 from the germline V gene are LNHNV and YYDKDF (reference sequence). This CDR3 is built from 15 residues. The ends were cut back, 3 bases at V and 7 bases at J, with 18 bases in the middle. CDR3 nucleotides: TGTGCCACCAGCAGGGAAAAACAGGGCTACGGTGGCTACACCTTC. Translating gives CATSREKQGYGGYTF.

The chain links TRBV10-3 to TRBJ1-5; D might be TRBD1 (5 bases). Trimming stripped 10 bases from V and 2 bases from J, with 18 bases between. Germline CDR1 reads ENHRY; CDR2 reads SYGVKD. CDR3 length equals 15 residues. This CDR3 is CASSDGGYGNQPQHF. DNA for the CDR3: TGTGCCAGCAGCGACGGGGGATACGGCAATCAGCCCCAGCATTTT.

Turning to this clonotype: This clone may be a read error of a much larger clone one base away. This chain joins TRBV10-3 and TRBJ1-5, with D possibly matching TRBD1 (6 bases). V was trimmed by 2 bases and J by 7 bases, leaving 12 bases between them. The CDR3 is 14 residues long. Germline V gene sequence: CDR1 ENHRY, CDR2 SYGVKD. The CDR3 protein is CAISEGGAEQPQHF. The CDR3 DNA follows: TGTGCCATCAGTGAGGGGGGGGCCGAACAGCCCCAGCATTTT.

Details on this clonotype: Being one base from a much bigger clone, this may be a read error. DNA for the CDR3: TGTGCCATCAGTTGCAACCCGGACAGGGAAGATCAGCCCCAGCATTTT. Translated: CAISCNPDREDQPQHF. The V gene is TRBV10-3, the J gene TRBJ1-5; TRBD1 matches 8 bases. The CDR3 length is 16 residues. The germline gives CDR1 ENHRY, CDR2 SYGVKD. V lost 5 bases, J lost 5 bases, and 11 bases stayed unmatched.

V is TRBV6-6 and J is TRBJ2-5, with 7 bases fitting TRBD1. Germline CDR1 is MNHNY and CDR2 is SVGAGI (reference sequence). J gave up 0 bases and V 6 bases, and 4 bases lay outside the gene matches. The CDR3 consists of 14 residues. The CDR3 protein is CASSWTGDQETQYF. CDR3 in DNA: TGTGCCAGCAGCTGGACAGGTGACCAAGAGACCCAGTACTTC.

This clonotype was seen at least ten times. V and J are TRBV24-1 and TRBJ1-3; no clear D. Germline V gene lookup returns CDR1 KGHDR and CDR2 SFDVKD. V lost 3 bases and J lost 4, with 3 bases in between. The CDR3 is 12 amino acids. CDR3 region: CATSDPGNTIYF. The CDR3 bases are TGTGCCACCAGTGATCCAGGAAACACCATATATTTT.

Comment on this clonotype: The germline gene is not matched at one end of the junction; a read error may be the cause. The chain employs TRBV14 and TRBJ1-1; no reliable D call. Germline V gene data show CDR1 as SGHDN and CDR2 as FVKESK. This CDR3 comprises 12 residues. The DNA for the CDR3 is TGTGCCAGCAGCCAAGTGCGGTCTGAAGCTCTCTTT. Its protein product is CASSQVRSEALF.

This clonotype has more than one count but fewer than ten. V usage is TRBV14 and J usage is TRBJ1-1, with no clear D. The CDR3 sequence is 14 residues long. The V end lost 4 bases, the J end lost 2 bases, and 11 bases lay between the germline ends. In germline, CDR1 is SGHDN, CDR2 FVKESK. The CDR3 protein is CASSRWEINTEAFF. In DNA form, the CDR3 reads TGTGCCAGCAGCCGTTGGGAGATCAACACTGAAGCTTTCTTT. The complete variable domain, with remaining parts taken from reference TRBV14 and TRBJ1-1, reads EAGVTQFPSHSVIEKGQTVTLRCDPISGHDNLYWYRRVMGKEIKFLLHFVKESKQDESGMPNNRFLAERTGGTYSTLKVQPAELEDSGVYFCASSRWEINTEAFFGQGTRLTVV.

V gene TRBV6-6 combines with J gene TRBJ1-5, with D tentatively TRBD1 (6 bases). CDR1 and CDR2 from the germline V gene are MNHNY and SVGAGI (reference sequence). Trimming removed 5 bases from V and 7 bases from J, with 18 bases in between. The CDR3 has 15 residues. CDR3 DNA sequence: TGTGCCAGCAGTACCCTACAGGGATCGGAACAGCCCCAGCATTTT. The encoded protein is CASSTLQGSEQPQHF.

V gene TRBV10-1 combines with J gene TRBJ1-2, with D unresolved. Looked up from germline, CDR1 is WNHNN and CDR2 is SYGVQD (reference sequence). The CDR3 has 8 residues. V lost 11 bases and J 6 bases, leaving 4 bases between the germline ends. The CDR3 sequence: CAWHGYTF. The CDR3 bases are TGCGCCTGGCATGGCTACACCTTC.